This passage covers 5 T cell receptor beta chains from one sample sequenced in a study of beta chain features in type 1 diabetes. The authors reverse transcribed all of the isolated RNA, so sequencing captured expressed TCRB transcripts. Assay: immunoSEQ multiplex PCR; the TCRdb copy retains only in-frame clones and omits some. The table lists about 450,000 clones, roughly an eighth of them singletons. Sequencing was performed on naive CD4+ T cells from blood. The origin of the receptors is a woman younger than 30 in good health.

This clone showed up just a few times. The rearrangement uses TRBV5-6 and TRBJ2-5; 8 bases are a match to TRBD1. This CDR3 region has 16 residues. The V segment lost 6 bases and the J segment 0 bases; nucleotides outside the gene matches: 10. Germline V lookup: CDR1 SGHDT, CDR2 YYEEEE. CDR3 DNA sequence: TGTGCCAGCATTTTTTTGACAGGGGATTACCAAGAGACCCAGTACTTC. Protein product: CASIFLTGDYQETQYF.

The CDR3: CSVEDRTSYEQYF. CDR3 in DNA: TGCAGCGTTGAAGACAGGACTTCCTACGAGCAGTACTTC. This sequence joins TRBV29-1 and TRBJ2-7; possibly TRBD2 for D (5 bases). The germline V gene has CDR1 SQVTM and CDR2 ANQGSEA. This CDR3 contains 13 residues. V was clipped by 0 bases and J by 1 base, with 7 bases between them.

Here the CDR3 DNA reads TGTGCCAGCAGTTTAAGAGTGGGTTACAGGAGCTCCTACAATGAGCAGTTCTTC. Protein product: CASSLRVGYRSSYNEQFF. The V gene is TRBV27, the J gene TRBJ2-1, with D possibly being TRBD1 (5 bases). Germline CDR1 is MNHEY and CDR2 is SMNVEV (reference sequence). Trimming stripped 2 bases from V and 0 bases from J, with 17 bases between. This CDR3 is built from 18 residues.

About this clone itself: An end of the junction does not agree with germline; a read error may underlie this. Other DNA sequences from this sample encode an identical CDR3 as well. The chain joins TRBV13 to TRBJ2-5; D assignment may be TRBD1 or TRBD2 (5 bases each). CDR1 is PRHDT, CDR2 FYEKMQ, per germline (reference sequence). The CDR3 extends over 16 amino acids. The CDR3 is CASSAPGTYGKETQYF. The DNA for the CDR3 is TGCGCCAGCAGCGCCCCCGGGACCTACGGGAAAGAGACCCAGTACTTC.

The CDR3 nucleotides read TGTGCCAGCAGCTTCAGGTCCAATGAGCAGTTCTTC. Translated, it gives CASSFRSNEQFF. The V gene is TRBV11-1, the J gene TRBJ2-1; D call uncertain. The germline V gene encodes CDR1 SGHAT and CDR2 FQDESV (reference sequence). Deletions cut 3 bases from V and 6 bases from J, with 6 bases between. This CDR3 region has 12 residues.